A selection of T cell receptor beta chains follows, all from one sample in a study of cytomegalovirus exposure and HLA in healthy donors. TCRdb's copy holds only in-frame clones and misses some; the assay was immunoSEQ multiplex PCR. This repertoire shows around 110,000 clones, roughly 9.9% found once; its top ten account for 3%. Sequencing used PBMCs. Receptors originate from a man aged 25-45 years in good health and CMV-seronegative. The CDR3 runs from the conserved cysteine through the conserved F or W. D genes are given only for firm matches. Some rows mark clone size as missing; the rest say once, few, many or name a class of expanded clone.

>TRBV5-1|TRBJ1-4|few|NA
TGCGCCAGCAGCCAGGTCTCAACTAATGAAAAACTGTTTTTT
CASSQVSTNEKLFF
>TRBV6-1|TRBJ2-1|few|NA
TGTGCCACCACGGGGGAAGCTCCTCGCCTCAATGAGCAGTTCTTC
CATTGEAPRLNEQFF
>TRBV9|TRBJ1-4|once|NA
TGTGCCAGCAGCGTAGATCCGAGGGCGCATAATGAAAAACTGTTTTTT
CASSVDPRAHNEKLFF
>TRBV5-1|TRBJ1-4|few|NA
TGCGCCAGCAGGAGTTTGACAACTAATGAAAAACTGTTTTTT
CASRSLTTNEKLFF
>TRBV7-9|TRBJ2-1|few|NA
TGTGCCAGCAGCTTAGCCCAGGGGTTCCAATATGAGCAGTTCTTC
CASSLAQGFQYEQFF
>TRBV7-9|TRBJ1-1|NA|NA
TGTGCCAGCAGGGTCAAAGGAGGCACTGAAGCTTTCTTT
CASRVKGGTEAFF
>TRBV14|TRBJ2-1|few|NA
TGTGCCAGCAGCCAAGTTGGGCAGTTGAGCTACAATGAGCAGTTCTTC
CASSQVGQLSYNEQFF
>TRBV19|TRBJ2-5|NA|NA
TGTGCCAGTAGTACCTCTCGGACTTTCCAAGAGACCCAGTACTTC
CASSTSRTFQETQYF
>TRBV4-1|TRBJ1-5|few|NA
TGCGCCAGCAGCCAAGATAGGGGAGGAGGGAACAATCAGCCCCAGCATTTT
CASSQDRGGGNNQPQHF
>TRBV28|TRBJ2-6|NA|TRBD2
TGTGCCAGCAGTTTTTTACATGCGGGGGGACCCTCTGGGGCCAACGTCCTGACTTTC
CASSFLHAGGPSGANVLTF
>TRBV19|TRBJ1-1|NA|NA
TGTGCCAGCCCGGTCACTGAAGCTTTCTTT
CASPVTEAFF
>TRBV28|TRBJ1-1|NA|NA
TGTGCCAGCAGACCGACAACAGGTAACACTGAAGCTTTCTTT
CASRPTTGNTEAFF
>TRBV4-3|TRBJ1-2|NA|NA
TGCGCCAGCAGCCAAGGACAGGAATTCAGGGGCTACACCTTC
CASSQGQEFRGYTF
>TRBV27|TRBJ1-1|few|NA
TGTGCCAGCAGTTTAGCAGGGCCGAACACTGAAGCTTTCTTT
CASSLAGPNTEAFF
>TRBV27|TRBJ1-2|many|NA
TGTGCCATCGGGTCCGACGTCTATGGCTACACCTTC
CAIGSDVYGYTF
>TRBV29-1|TRBJ2-5|NA|TRBD1
TGCAGCGTCACCGGGACAGGGCAAGAGACCCAGTACTTC
CSVTGTGQETQYF
>TRBV5-1|TRBJ2-1|NA|NA
TGCGCCAGCAGCGGAAGCGGAGGGGTCTACAATGAGCAGTTCTTC
CASSGSGGVYNEQFF
>TRBV5-4|TRBJ2-3|few|NA
TGTGCCAGCAGCCCGCCGGGGTCCGATACGCAGTATTTT
CASSPPGSDTQYF
>TRBV6-6|TRBJ1-2|few|TRBD1
TGTGCCAGCAGTCAGGCAGGGGGCAATGGCTACACCTTC
CASSQAGGNGYTF
>TRBV28|TRBJ2-7|NA|TRBD2
TGTGCCAGCAGTTCACGGCAGGGAGGGAGCGAGCAGTACTTC
CASSSRQGGSEQYF
>TRBV27|TRBJ2-7|few|TRBD1
TGTGCCAGCAGTTTACCAGGGGGCAGTCGGAACGAGCAGTACTTC
CASSLPGGSRNEQYF
>TRBV7-9|TRBJ2-7|NA|TRBD1
TGTGCCAGCAGCTATGGACAGGCAGACTACGAGCAGTACTTC
CASSYGQADYEQYF